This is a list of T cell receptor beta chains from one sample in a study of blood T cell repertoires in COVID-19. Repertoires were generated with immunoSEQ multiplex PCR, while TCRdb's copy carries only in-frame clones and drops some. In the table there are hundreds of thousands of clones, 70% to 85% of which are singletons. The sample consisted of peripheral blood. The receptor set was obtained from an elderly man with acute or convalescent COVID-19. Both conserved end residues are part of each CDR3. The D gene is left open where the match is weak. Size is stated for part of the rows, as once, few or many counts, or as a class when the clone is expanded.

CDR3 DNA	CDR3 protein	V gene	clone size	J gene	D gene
TGTGCCAGCAGATACCTCGGCGGGAGGCCCACAGATACGCAGTATTTT	CASRYLGGRPTDTQYF	TRBV11-2	NA	TRBJ2-3	TRBD2
TGTGCCAGCAGTGTGGTTCTAGGAGTCTCTGGGGCCAACGTCCTGACTTTC	CASSVVLGVSGANVLTF	TRBV6-1	NA	TRBJ2-6	NA
TGCGCCAGCAGCCTCCTTTCGGACAGGGGTGAAAAACTGTTTTTT	CASSLLSDRGEKLFF	TRBV5-1	NA	TRBJ1-4	TRBD1
TGTGCCAGCAGCCTGGGGACTAGCGAGCCAGGTACGCAGTATTTT	CASSLGTSEPGTQYF	TRBV4-2	once	TRBJ2-3	TRBD2
TGTGCCAGCAGTTACGTTGCCGGACGTGGACTCTACGAGCAGTACTTC	CASSYVAGRGLYEQYF	TRBV6-5	few	TRBJ2-7	NA
TGTGCCAGCAGCCCGCGGACCGGGACAGGGCCGAACTCTGGAAACACCATATATTTT	CASSPRTGTGPNSGNTIYF	TRBV9	NA	TRBJ1-3	TRBD1
TGTGCTAGTGGTTTGGTTGTGGGCTTCAACACCGGGGAGCTGTTTTTT	CASGLVVGFNTGELFF	TRBV12-5	NA	TRBJ2-2	NA
TGTGCCAGCAGGAAACAGGGGTGGAACGGGGAGCTGTTTTTT	CASRKQGWNGELFF	TRBV2	NA	TRBJ2-2	TRBD1
TGCGCCAGCAGTGAGTCGGGGGTGGGGACAGGGACCTACGAGCAGTACTTC	CASSESGVGTGTYEQYF	TRBV10-2	once	TRBJ2-7	TRBD1
TGTGCCACCAGCCGCGTCGGGGGACCGTTCAATCAGCCCCAGCATTTT	CATSRVGGPFNQPQHF	TRBV15	NA	TRBJ1-5	NA
TGTGCCAGCAGCTTAGACGACAGGGTCCCGGGCGGGGAGCTGTTTTTT	CASSLDDRVPGGELFF	TRBV7-2	NA	TRBJ2-2	TRBD1
TGTGCCAGCAGCTCCGAGGACAGGGTCATTAATTCACCCCTCCACTTT	CASSSEDRVINSPLHF	TRBV5-5	NA	TRBJ1-6	TRBD1
TGTGCCTGGAGGTACCCGGACAGAGAGAACTATGGCTACACCTTC	CAWRYPDRENYGYTF	TRBV30	NA	TRBJ1-2	NA
TGTGCCAGTAGTCCCAAGGGGGCAATGAACACTGAAGCTTTCTTT	CASSPKGAMNTEAFF	TRBV19	NA	TRBJ1-1	TRBD1
TGTGCCACCAGTGGCGGCATCGCTAGCACAGATACGCAGTATTTT	CATSGGIASTDTQYF	TRBV24-1	NA	TRBJ2-3	NA
TGTGCCAGCAGCTTTACGGGGATAAACGTCCTGACTTTC	CASSFTGINVLTF	TRBV13	NA	TRBJ2-6	NA
TGTGCCAGTAGCCCCGGGAACCCTAATGAAAAACTGTTTTTT	CASSPGNPNEKLFF	TRBV19	NA	TRBJ1-4	NA
TGTGCCGATTGGAGTGAGCAGTTCTTC	CADWSEQFF	TRBV27	NA	TRBJ2-1	NA
TGTGCCAGCAGGCAGGTTCCTGGAAACACCATATATTTT	CASRQVPGNTIYF	TRBV6-5	NA	TRBJ1-3	NA
TGTGCCAGCAGCTCAGGGGCCTATCAGCCCCAGCATTTT	CASSSGAYQPQHF	TRBV7-9	NA	TRBJ1-5	NA
TGTGCCAGCACCCCTTGGGGCAGCAACTATGGCTACACCTTC	CASTPWGSNYGYTF	TRBV3-1/TRBV3-2	NA	TRBJ1-2	NA
TGTGCCAGCAGTGACCCGAGCGGCCAGGGGATCAATCAGCCCCAGCATTTT	CASSDPSGQGINQPQHF	TRBV6-4	NA	TRBJ1-5	NA
TGCGCCAGCAGCTTGGCGCTAGCGGGGACCCCCAAAGAGACCCAGTACTTC	CASSLALAGTPKETQYF	TRBV5-1	once	TRBJ2-5	TRBD2
TGTGCCAGCAGTTCCTTAGCGGAGGGTTCCTACGAGCAGTACTTC	CASSSLAEGSYEQYF	TRBV6-5	once	TRBJ2-7	NA
TGTGCCAGCAGCTTAGATCCAACTCGGGATCAGCCCCAGCATTTT	CASSLDPTRDQPQHF	TRBV11-2	NA	TRBJ1-5	NA